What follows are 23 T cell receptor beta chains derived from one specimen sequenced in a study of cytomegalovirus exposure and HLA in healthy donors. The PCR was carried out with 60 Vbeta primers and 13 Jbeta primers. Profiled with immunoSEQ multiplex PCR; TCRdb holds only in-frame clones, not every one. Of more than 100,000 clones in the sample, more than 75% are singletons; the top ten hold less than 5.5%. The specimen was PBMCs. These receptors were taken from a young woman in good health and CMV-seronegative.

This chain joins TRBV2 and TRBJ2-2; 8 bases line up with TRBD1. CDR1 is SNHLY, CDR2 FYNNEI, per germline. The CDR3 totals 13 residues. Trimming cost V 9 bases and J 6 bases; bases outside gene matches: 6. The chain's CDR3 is CASGQGIPGELFF. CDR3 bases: TGTGCCAGTGGACAGGGTATTCCCGGGGAGCTGTTTTTT.

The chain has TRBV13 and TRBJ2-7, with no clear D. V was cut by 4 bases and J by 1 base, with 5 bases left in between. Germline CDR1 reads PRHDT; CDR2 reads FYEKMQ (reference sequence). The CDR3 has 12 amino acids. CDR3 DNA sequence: TGTGCCAGCAGCTCGGAGTCCTACGAGCAGTACTTC. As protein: CASSSESYEQYF.

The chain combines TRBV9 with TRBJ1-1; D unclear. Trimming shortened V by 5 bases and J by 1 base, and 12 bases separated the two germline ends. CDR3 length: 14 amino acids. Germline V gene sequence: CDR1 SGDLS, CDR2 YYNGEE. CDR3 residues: CASSSGFRNTEAFF. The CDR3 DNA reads TGTGCCAGCAGTTCAGGATTTCGGAACACTGAAGCTTTCTTT.

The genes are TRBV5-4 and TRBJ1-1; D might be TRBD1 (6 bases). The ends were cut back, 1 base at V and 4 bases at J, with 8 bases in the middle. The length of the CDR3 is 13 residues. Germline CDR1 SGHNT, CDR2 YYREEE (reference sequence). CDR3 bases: TGTGCCAGCAGCTTGCAGGGGAGCACTGAAGCTTTCTTT. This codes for CASSLQGSTEAFF.

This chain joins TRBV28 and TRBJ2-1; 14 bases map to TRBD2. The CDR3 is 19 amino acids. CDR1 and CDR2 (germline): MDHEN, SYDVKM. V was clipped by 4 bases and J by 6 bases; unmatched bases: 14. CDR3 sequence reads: CASSSRLAGGPLLVNEQFF. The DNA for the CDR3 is TGTGCCAGCAGTTCACGACTAGCGGGAGGGCCATTGTTGGTCAATGAGCAGTTCTTC.

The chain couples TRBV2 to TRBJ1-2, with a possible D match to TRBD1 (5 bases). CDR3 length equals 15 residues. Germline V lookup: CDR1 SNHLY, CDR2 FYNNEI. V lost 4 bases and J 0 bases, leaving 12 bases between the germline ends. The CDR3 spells CASSGWTRANYGYTF. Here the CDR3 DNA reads TGTGCCAGCAGTGGCTGGACAAGGGCTAACTATGGCTACACCTTC.

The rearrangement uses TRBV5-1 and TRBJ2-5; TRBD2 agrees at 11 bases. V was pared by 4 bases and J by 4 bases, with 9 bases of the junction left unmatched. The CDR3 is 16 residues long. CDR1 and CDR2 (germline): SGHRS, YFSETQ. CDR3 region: CASSPGASGRRETQYF. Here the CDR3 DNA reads TGCGCCAGCAGCCCCGGGGCTAGCGGGAGGAGAGAGACCCAGTACTTC.

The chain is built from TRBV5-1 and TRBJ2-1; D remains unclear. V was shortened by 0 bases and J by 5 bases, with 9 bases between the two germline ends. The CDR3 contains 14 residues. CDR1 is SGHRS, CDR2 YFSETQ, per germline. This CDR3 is CASSLEQIDNEQFF. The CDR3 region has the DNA TGCGCCAGCAGCTTGGAACAGATAGACAATGAGCAGTTCTTC.

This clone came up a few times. CDR3 in amino acids: CASSPRLRENTEAFF. CDR3 coding DNA: TGTGCCAGCTCACCCCGATTGCGGGAGAACACTGAAGCTTTCTTT. The chain links TRBV18 to TRBJ1-1, with D unresolved. Trimming stripped 3 bases from V and 1 base from J, with 12 bases between. The germline V gene encodes CDR1 KGHSH and CDR2 LQKENI. CDR3 length: 15 amino acids.

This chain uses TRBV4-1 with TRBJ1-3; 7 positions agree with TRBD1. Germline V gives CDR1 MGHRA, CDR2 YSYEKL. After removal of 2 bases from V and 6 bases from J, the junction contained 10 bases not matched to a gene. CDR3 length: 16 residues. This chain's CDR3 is CASSQPRRDRQNTIYF. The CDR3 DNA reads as TGCGCCAGCAGCCAACCCCGAAGGGACAGACAAAACACCATATATTTT.

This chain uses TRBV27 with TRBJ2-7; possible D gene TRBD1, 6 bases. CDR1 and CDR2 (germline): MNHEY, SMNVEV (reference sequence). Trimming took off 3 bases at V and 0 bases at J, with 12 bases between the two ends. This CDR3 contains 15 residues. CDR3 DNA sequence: TGTGCCAGCAGTTTGGACAGTAGGAGCTCCTACGAGCAGTACTTC. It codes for CASSLDSRSSYEQYF.

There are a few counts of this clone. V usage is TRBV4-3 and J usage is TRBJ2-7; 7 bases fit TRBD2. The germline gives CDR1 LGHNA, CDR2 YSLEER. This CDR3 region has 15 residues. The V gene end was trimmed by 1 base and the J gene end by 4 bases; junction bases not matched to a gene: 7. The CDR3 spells CASSQAPGGRYEQYF. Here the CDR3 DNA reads TGCGCCAGCAGCCAAGCTCCTGGCGGGAGATACGAGCAGTACTTC.

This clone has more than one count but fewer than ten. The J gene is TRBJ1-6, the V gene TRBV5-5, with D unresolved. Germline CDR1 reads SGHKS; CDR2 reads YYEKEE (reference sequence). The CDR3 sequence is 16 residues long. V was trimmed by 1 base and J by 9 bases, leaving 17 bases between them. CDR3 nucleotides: TGTGCCAGCAGCTTGTCTTGGGCCAAGGTGGGTTCACCCCTCCACTTT. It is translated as CASSLSWAKVGSPLHF.

The CDR3 DNA is TGTGCCAGCAGTCCAGGGGGTCCGAGCACAGATACGCAGTATTTT. It codes for CASSPGGPSTDTQYF. This chain links TRBV6-5 with TRBJ2-3, with 7 nucleotides matching TRBD1. CDR1 is MNHEY, CDR2 SVGAGI, per germline. The CDR3 covers 15 residues. The V segment lost 5 bases and the J segment 0 bases; nucleotides outside the gene matches: 5.

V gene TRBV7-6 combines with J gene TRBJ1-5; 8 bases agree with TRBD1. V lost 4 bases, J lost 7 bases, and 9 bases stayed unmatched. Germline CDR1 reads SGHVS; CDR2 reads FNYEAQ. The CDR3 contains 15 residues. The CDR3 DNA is TGTGCCAGCAGCTCCGGGACAGGAGGCGGACAGCCCCAGCATTTT. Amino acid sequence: CASSSGTGGGQPQHF.

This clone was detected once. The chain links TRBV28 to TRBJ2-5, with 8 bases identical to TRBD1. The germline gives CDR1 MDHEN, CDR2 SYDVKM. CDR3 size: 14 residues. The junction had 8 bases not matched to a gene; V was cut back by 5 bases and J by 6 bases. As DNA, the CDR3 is TGTGCCAGCAGTACCAACAGGGGGGCAAAGACCCAGTACTTC. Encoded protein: CASSTNRGAKTQYF.

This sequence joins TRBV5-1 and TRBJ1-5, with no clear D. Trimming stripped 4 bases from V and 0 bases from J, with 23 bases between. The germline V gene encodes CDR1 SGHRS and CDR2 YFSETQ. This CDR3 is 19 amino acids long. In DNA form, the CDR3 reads TGCGCCAGCAGCCCACTTCCCTCCGGAAGAGGTGGTAGCAATCAGCCCCAGCATTTT. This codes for CASSPLPSGRGGSNQPQHF.

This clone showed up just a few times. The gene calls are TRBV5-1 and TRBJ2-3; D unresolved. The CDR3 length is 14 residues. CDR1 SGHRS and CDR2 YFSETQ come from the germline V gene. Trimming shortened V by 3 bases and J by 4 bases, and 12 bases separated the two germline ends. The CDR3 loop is CASSSIARPDTQYF. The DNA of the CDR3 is TGCGCCAGCAGCTCAATAGCCCGGCCAGATACGCAGTATTTT.

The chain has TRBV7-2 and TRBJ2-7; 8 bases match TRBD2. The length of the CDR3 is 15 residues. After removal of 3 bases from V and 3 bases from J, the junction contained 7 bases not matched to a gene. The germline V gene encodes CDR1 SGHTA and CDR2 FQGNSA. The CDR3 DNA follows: TGTGCCAGCAGCTTGGGGTCTAGCGGGTTCTACGAGCAGTACTTC. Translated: CASSLGSSGFYEQYF.

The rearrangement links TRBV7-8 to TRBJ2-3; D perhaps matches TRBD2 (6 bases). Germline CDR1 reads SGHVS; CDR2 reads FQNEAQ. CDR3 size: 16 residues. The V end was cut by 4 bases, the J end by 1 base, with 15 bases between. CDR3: CASSSAREAGTDTQYF. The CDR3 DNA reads TGTGCCAGCAGCTCGGCGAGGGAGGCGGGCACAGATACGCAGTATTTT. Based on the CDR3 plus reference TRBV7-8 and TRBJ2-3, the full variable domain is GAGVSQSPRYKVAKRGQDVALRCDPISGHVSLFWYQQALGQGPEFLTYFQNEAQLDKSGLPSDRFFAERPEGSVSTLKIQRTQQEDSAVYLCASSSAREAGTDTQYFGPGTRLTVL.

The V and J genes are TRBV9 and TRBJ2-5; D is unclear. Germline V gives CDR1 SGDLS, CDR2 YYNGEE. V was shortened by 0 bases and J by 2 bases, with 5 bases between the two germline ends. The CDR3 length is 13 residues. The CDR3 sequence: CASSVAGQETQYF. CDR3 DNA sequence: TGTGCCAGCAGCGTAGCCGGGCAAGAGACCCAGTACTTC.

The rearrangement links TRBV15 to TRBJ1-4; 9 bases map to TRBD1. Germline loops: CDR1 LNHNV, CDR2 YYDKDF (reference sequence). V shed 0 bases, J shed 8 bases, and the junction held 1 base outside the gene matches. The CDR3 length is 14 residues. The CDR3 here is CATSREGQGEKLFF. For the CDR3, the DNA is TGTGCCACCAGCAGAGAAGGACAGGGGGAAAAACTGTTTTTT.

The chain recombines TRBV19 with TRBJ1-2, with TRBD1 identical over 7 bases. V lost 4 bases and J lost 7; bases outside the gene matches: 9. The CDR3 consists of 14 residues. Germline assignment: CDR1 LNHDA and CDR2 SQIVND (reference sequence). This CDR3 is CASSTNSRGIGYTF. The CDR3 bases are TGTGCCAGTAGTACTAATTCCAGGGGGATTGGCTACACCTTC.